The clone carrying this T cell receptor beta chain was counted only a few times. What it recognizes is unknown. MiXCR, applied by TCRdb to the 5' RACE reads, yields one record per CDR3 protein. The sample includes about 340,000 distinct CDR3 sequences, 8% to 10% of them seen just once. This sample is drawn from a study of T cells after yellow fever vaccination. General study findings and limits: Subsequent booster samples again held most clones from primary vaccination (around 96% CD4, over 80% CD8).

The length of the CDR3 is 13 residues. Germline CDR1 reads SGDLS; CDR2 reads YYNGEE. V was pared by 0 bases and J by 6 bases, with 10 bases between. The TCR sequence derives from a man aged 18 to 30 who received the YFV17D yellow fever vaccine. This rearrangement joins TRBV9 to TRBJ2-7, with D perhaps matching TRBD2 (5 bases). Material: PBMCs, obtained on the day of the first yellow fever vaccination. CDR3: CASSVGGESEQYF. The CDR3 DNA is TGTGCCAGCAGCGTAGGTGGGGAGAGCGAGCAGTACTTC.